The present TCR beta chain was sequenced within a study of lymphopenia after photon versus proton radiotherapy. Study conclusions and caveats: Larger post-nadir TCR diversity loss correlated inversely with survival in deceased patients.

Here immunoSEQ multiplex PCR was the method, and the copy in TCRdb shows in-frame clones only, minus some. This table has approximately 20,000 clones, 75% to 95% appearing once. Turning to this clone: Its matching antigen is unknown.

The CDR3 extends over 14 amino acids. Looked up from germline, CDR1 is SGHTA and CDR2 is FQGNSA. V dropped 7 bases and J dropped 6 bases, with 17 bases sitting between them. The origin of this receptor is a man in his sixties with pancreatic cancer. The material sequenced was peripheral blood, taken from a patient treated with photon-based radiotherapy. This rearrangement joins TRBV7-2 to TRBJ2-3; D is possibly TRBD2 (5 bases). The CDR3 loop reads CASKLALRTDTQYF. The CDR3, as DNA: TGTGCCAGCAAGCTAGCCCTTAGGACGGATACGCAGTATTTT.